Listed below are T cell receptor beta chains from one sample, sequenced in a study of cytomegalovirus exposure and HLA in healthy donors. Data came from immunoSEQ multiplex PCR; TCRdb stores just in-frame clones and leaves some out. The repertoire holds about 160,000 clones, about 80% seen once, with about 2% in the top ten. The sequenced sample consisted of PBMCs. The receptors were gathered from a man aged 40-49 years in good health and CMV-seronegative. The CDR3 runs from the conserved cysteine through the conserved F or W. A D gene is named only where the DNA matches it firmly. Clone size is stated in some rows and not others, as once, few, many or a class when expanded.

CDR3nt: TGTGCCAGCAGTGAATTCGGACTGGCCCTTAACACAGATACGCAGTATTTT
CDR3aa: CASSEFGLALNTDTQYF
d_gene: -
j_gene: TRBJ2-3
v_gene: TRBV6-1
abundance: once

CDR3nt: TGTGCCACTCTGAGGCCCTCGGGAGATACGCAGTATTTT
CDR3aa: CATLRPSGDTQYF
d_gene: -
j_gene: TRBJ2-3
v_gene: TRBV19
abundance: few

CDR3nt: TGTGCCAGCAGTTTGGGGGGACTAGCGGGGAGCACAGATACGCAGTATTTT
CDR3aa: CASSLGGLAGSTDTQYF
d_gene: TRBD2
j_gene: TRBJ2-3
v_gene: TRBV28
abundance: -

CDR3nt: TGTGCCAGCAGCTTGGGGACTAGCGGCCAAGAGACCCAGTACTTC
CDR3aa: CASSLGTSGQETQYF
d_gene: TRBD2
j_gene: TRBJ2-5
v_gene: TRBV5-4
abundance: -

CDR3nt: TGTGCCAGCAGCTTACCGGGAGTAACGGTCGAGCAGTACTTC
CDR3aa: CASSLPGVTVEQYF
d_gene: -
j_gene: TRBJ2-7
v_gene: TRBV7-2
abundance: once

CDR3nt: TGTGCCAGCAGTTTGGCAGGGGATAGCAATCAGCCCCAGCATTTT
CDR3aa: CASSLAGDSNQPQHF
d_gene: -
j_gene: TRBJ1-5
v_gene: TRBV28
abundance: -

CDR3nt: TGTGCCAGCAGCCCGGAGGACAGGAACACTGAAGCTTTCTTT
CDR3aa: CASSPEDRNTEAFF
d_gene: -
j_gene: TRBJ1-1
v_gene: TRBV5-8
abundance: -

CDR3nt: TGTTCCAGCAGCACACTCGACAGGGGGCGCAATGAAAAACTGTTTTTT
CDR3aa: CSSSTLDRGRNEKLFF
d_gene: TRBD1
j_gene: TRBJ1-4
v_gene: TRBV7-9
abundance: -

CDR3nt: TGCGCCAGCAGCCAAGATCGGAGGTACGAGCAGTACTTC
CDR3aa: CASSQDRRYEQYF
d_gene: -
j_gene: TRBJ2-7
v_gene: TRBV4-1
abundance: once

CDR3nt: TGTGCCAGCAGCTACGACAGCGGGATTAAGGAGCTGTTTTTT
CDR3aa: CASSYDSGIKELFF
d_gene: TRBD2
j_gene: TRBJ2-2
v_gene: TRBV5-4
abundance: -

CDR3nt: TGCGCCAGCAGCTCACCGGGGAGCCCACTCAACGAGCAGTACTTC
CDR3aa: CASSSPGSPLNEQYF
d_gene: -
j_gene: TRBJ2-7
v_gene: TRBV5-1
abundance: -

CDR3nt: TGTGCCAGCAGCCAACGGGACACTGAATACAATGAGCAGTTCTTC
CDR3aa: CASSQRDTEYNEQFF
d_gene: -
j_gene: TRBJ2-1
v_gene: TRBV7-2
abundance: -

CDR3nt: TGTGCCAGCAGAGCGGGCAGCTCCTACAATGAGCAGTTCTTC
CDR3aa: CASRAGSSYNEQFF
d_gene: -
j_gene: TRBJ2-1
v_gene: TRBV6-5
abundance: -

CDR3nt: TGTGCCAGTAGTATTTATGGCGGCGACCAGTATTTT
CDR3aa: CASSIYGGDQYF
d_gene: -
j_gene: TRBJ2-3
v_gene: TRBV19
abundance: -

CDR3nt: TGTGCCAGTAGTGTCTCTAGACTCGCCTACGAGCAGTACTTC
CDR3aa: CASSVSRLAYEQYF
d_gene: -
j_gene: TRBJ2-7
v_gene: TRBV19
abundance: -

CDR3nt: TGTGCCAGCAGCCCAGGACAGGGCAAAGAGACCCAGTACTTC
CDR3aa: CASSPGQGKETQYF
d_gene: TRBD1
j_gene: TRBJ2-5
v_gene: TRBV7-8
abundance: -

CDR3nt: TGTGCCAGCAGTTCGCGGGGCCGTTGGGGTTATGATGGCTACACCTTC
CDR3aa: CASSSRGRWGYDGYTF
d_gene: -
j_gene: TRBJ1-2
v_gene: TRBV28
abundance: -

CDR3nt: TGTGCCAGTACCCCCGTCGGGGGGATGAACACTGAAGCTTTCTTT
CDR3aa: CASTPVGGMNTEAFF
d_gene: -
j_gene: TRBJ1-1
v_gene: TRBV19
abundance: few

CDR3nt: TGCGCCAGCAGCTTAGGACAGGGGGCTCTTGGCTACACCTTC
CDR3aa: CASSLGQGALGYTF
d_gene: TRBD1
j_gene: TRBJ1-2
v_gene: TRBV5-1
abundance: -

CDR3nt: TGTGCCAGCAGAAGTCAGGGGGCGCCGGGCAATCAGCCCCAGCATTTT
CDR3aa: CASRSQGAPGNQPQHF
d_gene: TRBD1
j_gene: TRBJ1-5
v_gene: TRBV25-1
abundance: -

CDR3nt: TGCAGCGTTCCGGGACAGGTCCCGAATGAGCAGTTCTTC
CDR3aa: CSVPGQVPNEQFF
d_gene: TRBD1
j_gene: TRBJ2-1
v_gene: TRBV29-1
abundance: -

CDR3nt: TGTGCCAGCAGCTTAGGGGCATCTACCCCATCCCAGTTCTTC
CDR3aa: CASSLGASTPSQFF
d_gene: -
j_gene: TRBJ2-1
v_gene: TRBV11-2
abundance: once

CDR3nt: TGTGCCAGCAGCGTTAGTGACTCTGGGGCCAACGTCCTGACTTTC
CDR3aa: CASSVSDSGANVLTF
d_gene: -
j_gene: TRBJ2-6
v_gene: TRBV9
abundance: once

CDR3nt: TGTGCCAGCAGGGCGGACCCCAAGGGGGCAGATACGCAGTATTTT
CDR3aa: CASRADPKGADTQYF
d_gene: -
j_gene: TRBJ2-3
v_gene: TRBV2
abundance: -

CDR3nt: TGTGCCAGCAGTCCCTTAGCGGGAGCCTACAATGAGCAGTTCTTC
CDR3aa: CASSPLAGAYNEQFF
d_gene: TRBD2
j_gene: TRBJ2-1
v_gene: TRBV27
abundance: -

CDR3nt: TGCGCCAGCAGCTTGCGCGGTGCGGGGGACGAGCAGTTCTTC
CDR3aa: CASSLRGAGDEQFF
d_gene: TRBD2
j_gene: TRBJ2-1
v_gene: TRBV5-1
abundance: -

CDR3nt: TGTGCCAGCAGCAAGCTAGCGGGAGCCCTCTACGAGCAGTACTTC
CDR3aa: CASSKLAGALYEQYF
d_gene: -
j_gene: TRBJ2-7
v_gene: TRBV21-1
abundance: -

CDR3nt: TGTGCCAGCAGCCCTCCACAGCAACCGGACAATGAGCAGTTCTTC
CDR3aa: CASSPPQQPDNEQFF
d_gene: -
j_gene: TRBJ2-1
v_gene: TRBV5-5
abundance: -

CDR3nt: TGTGCCAGCAGCCCGTCGGACAGTTCCAGGTCCTACGAGCAGTACTTC
CDR3aa: CASSPSDSSRSYEQYF
d_gene: -
j_gene: TRBJ2-7
v_gene: TRBV11-3
abundance: few

CDR3nt: TGTTCCAGCAGCTGGGGACAGGGGGCGAGTGGAAACACCATATATTTT
CDR3aa: CSSSWGQGASGNTIYF
d_gene: TRBD1
j_gene: TRBJ1-3
v_gene: TRBV7-9
abundance: few

CDR3nt: TGCGCCAGCAGCCACACGGGGGTCCACAATGAGCAGTTCTTC
CDR3aa: CASSHTGVHNEQFF
d_gene: -
j_gene: TRBJ2-1
v_gene: TRBV5-1
abundance: -

CDR3nt: TGTGCCAGCAGTGAAAGGGACAGGGTTACGGGAAACATTCAGTACTTC
CDR3aa: CASSERDRVTGNIQYF
d_gene: TRBD1
j_gene: TRBJ2-4
v_gene: TRBV6-1
abundance: -

CDR3nt: TGTGCCAGCGGGGTTTCGGGACTAGCGGGATTGGGGCAAGAGACCCAGTACTTC
CDR3aa: CASGVSGLAGLGQETQYF
d_gene: TRBD2
j_gene: TRBJ2-5
v_gene: TRBV2
abundance: few

CDR3nt: TGTGCCAGCAGAGGGGACACAGATACGCAGTATTTT
CDR3aa: CASRGDTDTQYF
d_gene: -
j_gene: TRBJ2-3
v_gene: TRBV28
abundance: -

CDR3nt: TGTGCCAGCAGCTTCACGGGACTCCTGAATGAGCAGTTCTTC
CDR3aa: CASSFTGLLNEQFF
d_gene: -
j_gene: TRBJ2-1
v_gene: TRBV11-2
abundance: -

CDR3nt: TGTGCCAGCAGGGAAGCGGGAGTGGGTTATGAGCAGTTCTTC
CDR3aa: CASREAGVGYEQFF
d_gene: TRBD2
j_gene: TRBJ2-1
v_gene: TRBV6-1
abundance: -

CDR3nt: TGTGCCAGCAGTTACGGTAGCGGGAGCGAATGGGAGACCCAGTACTTC
CDR3aa: CASSYGSGSEWETQYF
d_gene: TRBD2
j_gene: TRBJ2-5
v_gene: TRBV6-6
abundance: -

CDR3nt: TGTGCCAGCAGCCGCTTTAGCGAGGAGACCCAGTACTTC
CDR3aa: CASSRFSEETQYF
d_gene: -
j_gene: TRBJ2-5
v_gene: TRBV6-5
abundance: -

CDR3nt: TGTGCCAGCAGTAGACAAGACTATAATGAGCAGTTCTTC
CDR3aa: CASSRQDYNEQFF
d_gene: -
j_gene: TRBJ2-1
v_gene: TRBV27
abundance: -

CDR3nt: TGTGCCAGCAGTGAAGCAGGCAGGATGAACACCATATATTTT
CDR3aa: CASSEAGRMNTIYF
d_gene: -
j_gene: TRBJ1-3
v_gene: TRBV6-1
abundance: -

CDR3nt: TGTGCCACCAGCAGAGACCTAGCGGGAGACAATGAGCAGTTCTTC
CDR3aa: CATSRDLAGDNEQFF
d_gene: TRBD2
j_gene: TRBJ2-1
v_gene: TRBV15
abundance: -

CDR3nt: TGTGCCAGCAGCTTACATTCCGGGGAGCTGTTTTTT
CDR3aa: CASSLHSGELFF
d_gene: -
j_gene: TRBJ2-2
v_gene: TRBV7-8
abundance: -

CDR3nt: TGTGCCAGCAGCTTAGGAGCCTCTGGGGCCAACGTCCTGACTTTC
CDR3aa: CASSLGASGANVLTF
d_gene: -
j_gene: TRBJ2-6
v_gene: TRBV7-2
abundance: -

CDR3nt: TGTGCCAGCAGCTTAGATCTGGGCTACCAAGAGACCCAGTACTTC
CDR3aa: CASSLDLGYQETQYF
d_gene: -
j_gene: TRBJ2-5
v_gene: TRBV11-2
abundance: -

CDR3nt: TGTGCCAGCAGCGCCACTATGAACACTGAAGCTTTCTTT
CDR3aa: CASSATMNTEAFF
d_gene: -
j_gene: TRBJ1-1
v_gene: TRBV7-2
abundance: -

CDR3nt: TGTGCCAGCAGCATGGCTAGCGGGAGTTGGGCAGATACGCAGTATTTT
CDR3aa: CASSMASGSWADTQYF
d_gene: TRBD2
j_gene: TRBJ2-3
v_gene: TRBV7-2
abundance: -

CDR3nt: TGTGCCAGCAGTCATAACAGGGGCTCTGGAAACACCATATATTTT
CDR3aa: CASSHNRGSGNTIYF
d_gene: TRBD1
j_gene: TRBJ1-3
v_gene: TRBV2
abundance: -

CDR3nt: TGTGCCTCACAGAGACAGGGGTACAATGAGCAGTTCTTC
CDR3aa: CASQRQGYNEQFF
d_gene: TRBD1
j_gene: TRBJ2-1
v_gene: TRBV28
abundance: -